The 12 T cell receptor beta chains below come from one sample, sequenced in a study of patients and donors after allogeneic stem cell transplantation. TCRdb reprocessed the RT-PCR reads via MiXCR and lists one record per CDR3 protein. The sample gives 410,000 or so distinct CDR3 sequences, 16% of which show up once; 6% to 8% is in the top ten. Sequenced: blood, either unsorted or a sorted T cell fraction (not recorded which). These receptors came from a human donor who was either an allogeneic HSCT recipient or a stem cell or donor lymphocyte infusion donor (not recorded which). It is not recorded whose cells these are; they may come from a transplant donor.

There are a few counts of this clonotype. V and J are TRBV24-1 and TRBJ2-7; D is possibly TRBD1 (6 bases). CDR3 length: 13 amino acids. Trimming took 4 bases from V and 4 from J, leaving 10 bases between them. Germline lookup yields CDR1 KGHDR and CDR2 SFDVKD. The CDR3 bases are TGTGCCACCAGTGACCCACAGGGATACGAGCAGTACTTC. Protein sequence: CATSDPQGYEQYF.

There are many counts of this clonotype. The rearrangement uses TRBV29-1 and TRBJ2-7; D is perhaps TRBD2 (6 bases). Germline V gene data show CDR1 as SQVTM and CDR2 as ANQGSEA. V lost 6 bases and J 0 bases, leaving 6 bases between the germline ends. The CDR3 extends over 11 amino acids. The CDR3 DNA is TGCAGCGTGGGGGGCTCCTACGAGCAGTACTTC. Protein: CSVGGSYEQYF.

The chain links TRBV20-1 to TRBJ2-3; maybe TRBD2 (6 bases). This CDR3 comprises 16 residues. CDR1 DFQATT and CDR2 SNEGSKA come from the germline V gene (reference sequence). Trimming removed 0 bases at V and 0 bases at J, with 13 bases between. This CDR3 is CSARDTSGSSTDTQYF. The DNA for the CDR3 is TGCAGTGCTAGAGATACCAGCGGGTCTAGCACAGATACGCAGTATTTT.

The rearrangement uses TRBV2 and TRBJ2-7, with D uncertain. The V gene's germline CDR1 is SNHLY and CDR2 FYNNEI. This CDR3 is built from 12 residues. V lost 0 bases and J lost 5, with 5 bases in between. CDR3 loop: CASSEARDEQYF. In DNA, the CDR3 is TGTGCCAGCAGTGAAGCCCGGGACGAGCAGTACTTC.

This clonotype was observed many times. V usage is TRBV18 and J usage is TRBJ2-1; D is unresolved. Germline CDR1 and CDR2: KGHSH and LQKENI. This CDR3 is built from 15 residues. Deletions cut 1 base from V and 6 bases from J, with 13 bases between. CDR3 bases: TGTGCCAGCTCACCACAAACAAAGGACCGCAATGAGCAGTTCTTC. It yields the protein CASSPQTKDRNEQFF.

The chain carries TRBV19 and TRBJ2-7; 8 nucleotides agree with TRBD1. CDR1 LNHDA and CDR2 SQIVND come from the germline V gene (reference sequence). The V gene end was trimmed by 4 bases and the J gene end by 7 bases; junction bases not matched to a gene: 9. The CDR3 runs 14 residues. The CDR3: CASSTRDRWREQYF. CDR3 sequence (DNA): TGTGCCAGTAGTACCCGGGACAGGTGGCGGGAGCAGTACTTC.

There are a few counts of this clonotype. The rearrangement uses TRBV29-1 and TRBJ1-1, with D hard to call. The germline V gene has CDR1 SQVTM and CDR2 ANQGSEA. The CDR3 is 13 residues long. Trimming shortened V by 1 base and J by 7 bases, and 13 bases separated the two germline ends. CDR3 sequence reads: CSVEVGNLDEAFF. The CDR3 DNA reads as TGCAGCGTTGAAGTGGGAAATCTGGATGAAGCTTTCTTT.

This rearrangement joins TRBV20-1 to TRBJ1-2, with unresolved D. There are 15 residues in the CDR3. The V gene's germline CDR1 is DFQATT and CDR2 SNEGSKA (reference sequence). The V end lost 3 bases, the J end lost 0 bases, and 14 bases lay between the germline ends. The CDR3 DNA follows: TGCAGTGCTAGGGGAATCCACACGACTAACTATGGCTACACCTTC. It yields the protein CSARGIHTTNYGYTF.

At least ten counts were recorded for this clonotype. The chain links TRBV5-1 to TRBJ1-2; TRBD1 might be the D (6 bases). V shed 0 bases and J shed 6 bases, with 12 bases lying between them. Germline CDR1 SGHRS, CDR2 YFSETQ. The CDR3 sequence is 14 residues long. CDR3 protein: CASSLALGGNGYTF. In DNA form, the CDR3 reads TGCGCCAGCAGCTTGGCCCTCGGGGGCAATGGCTACACCTTC.

This clonotype has at least ten counts. V is TRBV4-1 and J is TRBJ2-1; 8 bases match TRBD2. This CDR3 has 17 amino acids. V was pared by 0 bases and J by 4 bases, with 8 bases of the junction left unmatched. Per germline, CDR1 MGHRA and CDR2 YSYEKL. The CDR3 spells CASSQDLGGGPYNEQFF. DNA for the CDR3: TGCGCCAGCAGCCAAGATCTGGGCGGGGGGCCTTACAATGAGCAGTTCTTC.

The genes are TRBV27 and TRBJ1-4; possible D gene TRBD1, 5 bases. CDR1 and CDR2 from the germline V gene are MNHEY and SMNVEV (reference sequence). This CDR3 spans 13 amino acids. V was cut by 6 bases and J by 10 bases, with 15 bases left in between. The CDR3 reads CASRGPPNGKLFF. The DNA of the CDR3 is TGTGCCAGCAGGGGGCCCCCTAACGGAAAACTGTTTTTT.

The V gene is TRBV12-3 or TRBV12-4, the J gene TRBJ2-7; 8 positions match TRBD1. With V trimmed by 7 bases and J by 3 bases, 11 bases remained unmatched. The CDR3 spans 15 residues. In DNA form, the CDR3 reads TGTGCCAGCACTCTCCCGGGGACAGGCTTCTACGAGCAGTACTTC. Protein product: CASTLPGTGFYEQYF.